This T cell receptor beta chain appears in the sequencing data of a study of T cells in Graves' hyperthyroidism and ophthalmopathy. CDR3 length: 16 residues. V trimming: 2 bases; J trimming: 5 bases; junction bases outside the gene matches: 7. Germline values: CDR1 MNHNS, CDR2 SASEGT. Graves' hyperthyroidism showing no ophthalmopathy progression within 18 months was considered stable. Hyperthyroidism was newly diagnosed in patients aged 18 to 65 (duration under 2 months). Every diagnosis used clinical symptoms, serum thyroxine and TRAb, thyroid ultrasound and orbital computed tomography. Authors of the study amplified TCR beta CDR3 regions from RNA transcripts. The study used the HTBI primer set for a first-round RT-PCR of the TCR CDR3. TCRdb passed the multiplex PCR reads through MiXCR, listing each CDR3 protein once. Of some 510,000 distinct CDR3 sequences listed, more than 20% are singletons.

This chain uses TRBV6-1 with TRBJ2-7, with 12 positions matching TRBD1. The specimen sequenced was blood. The sequence was obtained from a man younger than 30 with Graves' hyperthyroidism. For the CDR3, the DNA is TGTGCCAGCAGTGAATTAAGGGGACAGGGGGCCGACGAGCAGTACTTC. Its translation: CASSELRGQGADEQYF.